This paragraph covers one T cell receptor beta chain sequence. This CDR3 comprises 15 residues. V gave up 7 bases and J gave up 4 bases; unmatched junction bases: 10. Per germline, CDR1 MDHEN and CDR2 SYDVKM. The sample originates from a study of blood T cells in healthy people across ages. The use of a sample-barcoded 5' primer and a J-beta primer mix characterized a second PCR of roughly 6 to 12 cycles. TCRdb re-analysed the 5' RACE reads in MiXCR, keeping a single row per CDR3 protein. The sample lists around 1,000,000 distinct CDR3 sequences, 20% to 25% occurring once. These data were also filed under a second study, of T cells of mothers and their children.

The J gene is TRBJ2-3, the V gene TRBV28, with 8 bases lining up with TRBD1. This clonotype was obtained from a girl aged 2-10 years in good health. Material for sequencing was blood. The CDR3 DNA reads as TGTGCCAGCACCCCGATGGACAGGGCCGCAGATACGCAGTATTTT. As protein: CASTPMDRAADTQYF.